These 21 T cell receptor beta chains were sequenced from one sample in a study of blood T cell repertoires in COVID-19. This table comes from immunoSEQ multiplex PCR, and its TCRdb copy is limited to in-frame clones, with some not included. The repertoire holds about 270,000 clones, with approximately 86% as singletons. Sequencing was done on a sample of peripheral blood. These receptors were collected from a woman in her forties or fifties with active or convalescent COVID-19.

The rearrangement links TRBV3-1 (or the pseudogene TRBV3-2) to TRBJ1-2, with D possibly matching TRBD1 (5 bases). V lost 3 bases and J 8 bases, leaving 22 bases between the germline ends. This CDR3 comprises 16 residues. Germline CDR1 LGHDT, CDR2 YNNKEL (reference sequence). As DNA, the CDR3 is TGTGCCAGCAGCCAGGGGCGAGGCCAGGCTGCCCGCGGCTACACCTTC. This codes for CASSQGRGQAARGYTF.

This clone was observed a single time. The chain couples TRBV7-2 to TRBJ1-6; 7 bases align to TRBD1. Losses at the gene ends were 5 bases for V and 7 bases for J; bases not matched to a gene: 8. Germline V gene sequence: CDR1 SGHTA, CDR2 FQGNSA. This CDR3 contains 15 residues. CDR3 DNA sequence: TGTGCCAGCAGCCCCCCGACAGGGCGCAATTCACCCCTCCACTTT. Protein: CASSPPTGRNSPLHF.

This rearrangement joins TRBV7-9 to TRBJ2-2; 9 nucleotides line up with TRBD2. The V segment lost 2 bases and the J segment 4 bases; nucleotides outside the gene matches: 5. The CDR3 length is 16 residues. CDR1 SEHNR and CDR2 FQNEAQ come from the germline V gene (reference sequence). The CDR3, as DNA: TGTGCCAGCAGCTTATTAGCGGGAGTTAGCACCGGGGAGCTGTTTTTT. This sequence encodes CASSLLAGVSTGELFF.

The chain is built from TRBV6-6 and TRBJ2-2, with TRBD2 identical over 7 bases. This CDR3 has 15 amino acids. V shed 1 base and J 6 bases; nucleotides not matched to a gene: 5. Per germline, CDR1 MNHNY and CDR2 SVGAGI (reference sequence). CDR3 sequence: CASSYLAGVAGELFF. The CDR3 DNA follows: TGTGCCAGCAGTTACTTGGCGGGAGTGGCCGGGGAGCTGTTTTTT.

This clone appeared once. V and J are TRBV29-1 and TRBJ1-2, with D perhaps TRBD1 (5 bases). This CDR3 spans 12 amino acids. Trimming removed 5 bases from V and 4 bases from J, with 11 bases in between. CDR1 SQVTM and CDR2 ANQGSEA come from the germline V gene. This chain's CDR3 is CSVQTAIYGYTF. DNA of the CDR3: TGCAGCGTTCAGACAGCTATCTATGGCTACACCTTC.

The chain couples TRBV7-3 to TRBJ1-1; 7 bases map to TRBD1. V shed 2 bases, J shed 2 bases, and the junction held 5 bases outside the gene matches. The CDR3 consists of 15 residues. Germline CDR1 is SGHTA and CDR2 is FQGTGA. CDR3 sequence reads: CASSLVRGGNTEAFF. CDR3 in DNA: TGTGCCAGCAGCTTAGTGAGAGGGGGCAACACTGAAGCTTTCTTT.

The CDR3 bases are TGTGCCATCAGTGAGTCGGCGACAGGGGACTATGGCTACACCTTC. As protein: CAISESATGDYGYTF. The J gene is TRBJ1-2, the V gene TRBV10-3; the match to TRBD1 covers 8 bases. Looked up from germline, CDR1 is ENHRY and CDR2 is SYGVKD. This CDR3 is 15 amino acids long. J lost 3 bases, V lost 0 bases, and 3 bases had no gene match.

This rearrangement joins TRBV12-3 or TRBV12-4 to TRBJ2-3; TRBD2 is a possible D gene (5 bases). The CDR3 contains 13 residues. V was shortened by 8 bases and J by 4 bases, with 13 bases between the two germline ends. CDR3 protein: CASGRRSADTQYF. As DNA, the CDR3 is TGTGCCAGCGGGCGGCGTAGCGCAGATACGCAGTATTTT.

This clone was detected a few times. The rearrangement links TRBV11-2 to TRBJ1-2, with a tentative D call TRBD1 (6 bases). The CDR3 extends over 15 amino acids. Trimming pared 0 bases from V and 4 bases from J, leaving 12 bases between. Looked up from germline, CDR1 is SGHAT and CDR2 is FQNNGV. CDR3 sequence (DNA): TGTGCCAGCAGCTTAGACTTCGGGGGGCGCTATGGCTACACCTTC. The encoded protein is CASSLDFGGRYGYTF.

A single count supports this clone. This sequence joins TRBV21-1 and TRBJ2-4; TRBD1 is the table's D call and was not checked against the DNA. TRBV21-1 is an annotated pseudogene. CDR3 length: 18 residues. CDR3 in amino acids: CASSNENAAGEAKNIQYF. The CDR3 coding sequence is TGTGCCAGCAGCAATGAAAATGCGGCAGGGGAGGCCAAAAACATTCAGTACTTC.

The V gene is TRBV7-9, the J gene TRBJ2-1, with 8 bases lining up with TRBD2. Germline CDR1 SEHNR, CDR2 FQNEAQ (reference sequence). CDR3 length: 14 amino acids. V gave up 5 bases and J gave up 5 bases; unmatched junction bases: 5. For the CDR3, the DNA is TGTGCCAGCAGCAAGCCGGGGGGGAACAATGAGCAGTTCTTC. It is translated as CASSKPGGNNEQFF.

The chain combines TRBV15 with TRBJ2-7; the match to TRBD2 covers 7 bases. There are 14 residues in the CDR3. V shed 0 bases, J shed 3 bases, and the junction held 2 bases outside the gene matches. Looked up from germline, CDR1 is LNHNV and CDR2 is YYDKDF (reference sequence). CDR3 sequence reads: CATSRDRGVYEQYF. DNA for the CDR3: TGTGCCACCAGCAGAGACCGGGGGGTCTACGAGCAGTACTTC. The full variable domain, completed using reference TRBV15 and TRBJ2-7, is DAMVIQNPRYQVTQFGKPVTLSCSQTLNHNVMYWYQQKSSQAPKLLFHYYDKDFNNEADTPDNFQSRRPNTSFCFLDIRSPGLGDTAMYLCATSRDRGVYEQYFGPGTRLTVT.

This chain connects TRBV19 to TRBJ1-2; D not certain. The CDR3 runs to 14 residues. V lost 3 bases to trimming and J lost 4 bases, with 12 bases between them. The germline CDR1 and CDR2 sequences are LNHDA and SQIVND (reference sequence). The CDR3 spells CASSIRTESYGYTF. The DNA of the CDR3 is TGTGCCAGTAGTATCCGTACAGAGTCCTATGGCTACACCTTC. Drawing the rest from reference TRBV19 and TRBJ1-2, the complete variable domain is DGGITQSPKYLFRKEGQNVTLSCEQNLNHDAMYWYRQDPGQGLRLIYYSQIVNDFQKGDIAEGYSVSREKKESFPLTVTSAQKNPTAFYLCASSIRTESYGYTFGSGTRLTVV.

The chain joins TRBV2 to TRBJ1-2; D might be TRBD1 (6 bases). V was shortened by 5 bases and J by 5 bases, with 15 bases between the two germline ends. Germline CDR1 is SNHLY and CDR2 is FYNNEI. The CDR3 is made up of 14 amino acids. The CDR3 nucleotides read TGTGCCAGCAGTATCGGGACACCCGAATATGGCTACACCTTC. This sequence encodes CASSIGTPEYGYTF.

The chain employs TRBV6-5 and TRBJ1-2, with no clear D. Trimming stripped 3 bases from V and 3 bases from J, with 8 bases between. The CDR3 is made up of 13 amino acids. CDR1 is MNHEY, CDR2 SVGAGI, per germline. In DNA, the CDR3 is TGTGCCAGCAGTTATTCGTTCTACTATGGCTACACCTTC. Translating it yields CASSYSFYYGYTF.

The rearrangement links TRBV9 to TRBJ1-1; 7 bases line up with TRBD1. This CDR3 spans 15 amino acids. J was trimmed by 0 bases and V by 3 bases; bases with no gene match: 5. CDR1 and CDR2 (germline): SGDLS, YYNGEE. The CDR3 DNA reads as TGTGCCAGCAGCGCGTCCGGGACAGTGAACACTGAAGCTTTCTTT. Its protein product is CASSASGTVNTEAFF.

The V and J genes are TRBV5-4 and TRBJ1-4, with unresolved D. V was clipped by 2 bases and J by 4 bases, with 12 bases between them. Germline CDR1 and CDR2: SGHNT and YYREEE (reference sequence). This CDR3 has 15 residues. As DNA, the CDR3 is TGTGCCAGCAGCTTTTTCCCAGACTATAATGAAAAACTGTTTTTT. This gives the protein CASSFFPDYNEKLFF.

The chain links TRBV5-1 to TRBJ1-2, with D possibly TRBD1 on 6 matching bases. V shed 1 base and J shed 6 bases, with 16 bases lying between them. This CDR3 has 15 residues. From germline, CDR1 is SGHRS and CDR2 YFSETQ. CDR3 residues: CASSLSAGARDGYTF. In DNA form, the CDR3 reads TGCGCCAGCAGCTTGAGTGCGGGGGCGCGTGATGGCTACACCTTC.

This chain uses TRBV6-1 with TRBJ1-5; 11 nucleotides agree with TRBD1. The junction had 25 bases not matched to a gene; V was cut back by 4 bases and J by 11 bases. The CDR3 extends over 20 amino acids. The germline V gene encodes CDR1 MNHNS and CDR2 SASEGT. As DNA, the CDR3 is TGTGCCAGCAGTGGAAGGTTCGGGACAGGGGGTGTTTGGATTAACTTCACCCAGCATTTT. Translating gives CASSGRFGTGGVWINFTQHF.

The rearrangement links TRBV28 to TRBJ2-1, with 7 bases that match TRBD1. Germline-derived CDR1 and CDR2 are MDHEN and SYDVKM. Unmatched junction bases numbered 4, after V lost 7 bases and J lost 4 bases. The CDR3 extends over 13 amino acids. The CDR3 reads CASTGTDYNEQFF. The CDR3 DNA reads TGTGCCAGCACCGGGACAGATTACAATGAGCAGTTCTTC.

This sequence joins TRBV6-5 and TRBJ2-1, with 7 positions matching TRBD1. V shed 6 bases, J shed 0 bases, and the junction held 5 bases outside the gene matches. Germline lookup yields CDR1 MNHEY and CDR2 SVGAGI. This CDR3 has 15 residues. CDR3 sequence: CASRPYRGSYNEQFF. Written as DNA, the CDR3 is TGTGCCAGCAGGCCCTACAGGGGCTCCTACAATGAGCAGTTCTTC.